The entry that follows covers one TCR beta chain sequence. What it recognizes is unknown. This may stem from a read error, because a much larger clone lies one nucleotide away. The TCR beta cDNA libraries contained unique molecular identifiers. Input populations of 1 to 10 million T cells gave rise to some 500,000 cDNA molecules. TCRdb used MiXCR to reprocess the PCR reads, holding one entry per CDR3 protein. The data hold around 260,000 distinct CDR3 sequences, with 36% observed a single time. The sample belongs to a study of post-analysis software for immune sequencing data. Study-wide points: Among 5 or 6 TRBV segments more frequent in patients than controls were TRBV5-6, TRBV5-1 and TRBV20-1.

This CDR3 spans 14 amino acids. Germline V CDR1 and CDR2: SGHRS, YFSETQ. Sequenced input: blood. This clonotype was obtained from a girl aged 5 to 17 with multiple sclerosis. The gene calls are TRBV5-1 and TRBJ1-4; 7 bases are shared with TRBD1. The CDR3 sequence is CASSEGAPNGKLFF. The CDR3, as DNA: TGCGCCAGCAGCGAGGGGGCGCCTAATGGAAAACTGTTTTTT.